This record covers a single T cell receptor (beta chain). This entry comes from a study of blood T cell repertoires in COVID-19. Study-wide background: The United States, Italy and Spain provided the acute and convalescent COVID-19 samples.

Per the authors' pipeline: How many nucleated cells were present was estimated from reference gene primer amplification. Clones were read by immunoSEQ multiplex PCR, and TCRdb kept only the in-frame ones, dropping some. V, J and clone size were drawn from that table, and D and trimming were deduced from the DNA. This sample has roughly 66,000 clones, with around 81% found just once. Trimming at V came to 1 base and at J to 3 bases, leaving 9 bases not matched to a gene. This CDR3 comprises 16 residues. Germline values: CDR1 MNHNS, CDR2 SASEGT. The V and J genes are TRBV6-1 and TRBJ2-7; 7 bases map to TRBD2. Specimen: peripheral blood. The source is a woman aged 60 to 75 with acute or convalescent COVID-19. The CDR3 sequence is CASSEGLASGGYEQYF. The CDR3 bases are TGTGCCAGCAGTGAAGGCTTAGCTAGCGGCGGCTACGAGCAGTACTTC.